This T cell receptor (beta chain) was observed in a study of cytomegalovirus exposure and HLA in healthy donors. Findings of the study overall: For TCR beta chains, V- and J-gene trimming was later linked to a missense DCLRE1C variant. Upon later analysis, TCR association rates were observed to vary by HLA locus, being highest for DRB1 and lowest for HLA-C. Three chains tied to CMV proved CMV antigen-specific in vitro. Cytomegalovirus status was reportedly diagnosed by the classifier with high sensitivity and specificity.

PCR used 60 Vbeta primers and 13 Jbeta primers. TCRdb's table, derived via immunoSEQ multiplex PCR, lists solely in-frame clones and lacks some. The data contain 200,000 to 250,000 clones, around 88% of them singletons. Germline V gene sequence: CDR1 SQVTM, CDR2 ANQGSEA. V trimming: 7 bases; J trimming: 5 bases; junction bases outside the gene matches: 8. CDR3 size: 14 residues. As regards this clone: Its antigen is currently unknown.

The chain uses TRBV29-1 and TRBJ2-7, with TRBD2 matching 13 bases. Sequencing input: PBMCs. The clonotype originates from a woman aged 18-30 years in good health and CMV-seronegative. The CDR3 DNA is TGCAGCGCCACGACTAGCGGGAGGTTCGACGAGCAGTACTTC. This translates into CSATTSGRFDEQYF.